This TCR beta chain was sequenced during a study of blood T cell repertoires in COVID-19. Study details: Samples representing acute and convalescent COVID-19 were sourced from the United States, Italy and Spain. The cDNA or gDNA used as material had been derived from T cells, B-cell-depleted T cells, or PBMCs.

The length of the CDR3 is 15 residues. Trimming removed 2 bases from V and 5 bases from J, with 14 bases in between. Per the germline V gene, CDR1 is LGHDT and CDR2 is YNNKEL (reference sequence). Per the authors' pipeline: Nucleated cell counts were estimated from reference gene primer amplification. Sequencing was performed with immunoSEQ multiplex PCR; in TCRdb, only in-frame clones are kept and a portion is missing. That table supplies the V and J calls and clone size; D and trimming were determined from the DNA. Among under 300,000 clones listed, 89% were seen once. The genes are TRBV3-1 (or the pseudogene TRBV3-2) and TRBJ2-3, with D tentatively TRBD2 (6 bases). This receptor was taken from a woman between 40 and 50 years old who had recovered from COVID-19. The specimen was peripheral blood. CDR3 in amino acids: CASSQRTGDLDTQYF. For the CDR3, the DNA is TGTGCCAGCAGCCAAAGAACGGGAGATTTAGATACGCAGTATTTT.